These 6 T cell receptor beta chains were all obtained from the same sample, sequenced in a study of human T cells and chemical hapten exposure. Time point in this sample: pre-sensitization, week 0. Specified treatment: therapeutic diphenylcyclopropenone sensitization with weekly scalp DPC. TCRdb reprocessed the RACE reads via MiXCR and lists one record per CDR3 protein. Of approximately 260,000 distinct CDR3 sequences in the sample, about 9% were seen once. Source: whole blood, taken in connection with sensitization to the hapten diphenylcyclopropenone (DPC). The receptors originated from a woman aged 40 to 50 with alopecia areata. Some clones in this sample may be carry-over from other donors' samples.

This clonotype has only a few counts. The CDR3 loop reads CASSAGQGRFTFF. The CDR3 DNA reads as TGCGCCAGCAGCGCCGGACAGGGGAGGTTTACTTTCTTT. This chain connects TRBV5-1 to TRBJ1-1, with 9 nucleotides matching TRBD1. The length of the CDR3 is 13 residues. CDR1 is SGHRS, CDR2 YFSETQ, per germline. V shed 4 bases and J 12 bases; nucleotides not matched to a gene: 10. The full variable domain, completed using reference TRBV5-1 and TRBJ1-1, is KAGVTQTPRYLIKTRGQQVTLSCSPISGHRSVSWYQQTPGQGLQFLFEYFSETQRNKGNFPGRFSGRQFSNSRSEMNVSTLELGDSALYLCASSAGQGRFTFFGQGTRLTVV.

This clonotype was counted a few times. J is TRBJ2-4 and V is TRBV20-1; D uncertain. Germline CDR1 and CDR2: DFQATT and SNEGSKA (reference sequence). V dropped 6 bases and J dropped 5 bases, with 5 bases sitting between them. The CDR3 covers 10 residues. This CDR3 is CSANENIQYF. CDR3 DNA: TGCAGTGCCAATGAAAACATTCAGTACTTC.

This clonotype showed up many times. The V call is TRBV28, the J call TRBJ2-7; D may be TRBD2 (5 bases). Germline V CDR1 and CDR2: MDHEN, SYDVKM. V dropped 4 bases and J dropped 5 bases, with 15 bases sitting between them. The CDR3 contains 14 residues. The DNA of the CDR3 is TGTGCCAGCAGTTGGCCCGGACGGCGGGACGAGCAGTACTTC. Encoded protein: CASSWPGRRDEQYF.

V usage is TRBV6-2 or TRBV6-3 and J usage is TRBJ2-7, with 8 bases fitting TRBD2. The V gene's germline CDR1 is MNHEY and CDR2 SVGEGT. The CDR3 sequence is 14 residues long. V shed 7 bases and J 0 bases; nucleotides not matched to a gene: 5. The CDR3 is CASTRSGSSYEQYF. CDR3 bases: TGTGCCAGCACTCGGAGCGGGAGCTCCTACGAGCAGTACTTC.

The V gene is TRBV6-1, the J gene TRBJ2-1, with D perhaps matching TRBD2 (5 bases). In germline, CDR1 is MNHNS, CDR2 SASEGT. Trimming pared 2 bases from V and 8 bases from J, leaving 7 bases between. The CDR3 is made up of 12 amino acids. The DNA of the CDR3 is TGTGCCAGCAGTGAAAGCGGTTATGAGCAGTTCTTC. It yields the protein CASSESGYEQFF.

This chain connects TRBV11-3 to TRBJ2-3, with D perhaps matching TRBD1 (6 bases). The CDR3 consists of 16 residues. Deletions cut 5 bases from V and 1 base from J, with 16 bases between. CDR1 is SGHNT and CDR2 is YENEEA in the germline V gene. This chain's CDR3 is CASSLGRGGGTDTQYF. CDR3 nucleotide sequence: TGTGCCAGCAGCCTCGGCAGGGGTGGTGGCACAGATACGCAGTATTTT.